The rows below give T cell receptor beta chains drawn from one sample of a study of blood T cell repertoires in COVID-19. The protocol was immunoSEQ multiplex PCR, while the TCRdb copy is restricted to in-frame clones and leaves out a portion. The table shows about 230,000 clones, with over 75% occurring only once. Sequencing was performed on peripheral blood. These TCRs come from a man aged 50 or older with COVID-19, enrolled during active disease. Both conserved end residues are part of each CDR3. D genes are given only for firm matches. For some rows the clone size is stated as once, few or many, or as a class when expanded; others skip it.

j_call d_call v_call clone_size cdr3_nt cdr3_aa
TRBJ1-5 . TRBV28 . TGTGCCAGCAGCCCCCCCGGGAATCATCAGCCCCAGCATTTT CASSPPGNHQPQHF
TRBJ1-3 TRBD1 TRBV19 . TGTGCCAGTAGCGACAGGGGAAGTACTGGAAACACCATATATTTT CASSDRGSTGNTIYF
TRBJ2-2 TRBD1 TRBV7-2 . TGTGCCAGCAGCGAGAGACAGGGTAACACCGGGGAGCTGTTTTTT CASSERQGNTGELFF
TRBJ1-2 . TRBV15 . TGTGCCACCAGCGCTCAGGACCGGACAGAAGGGTACGGCGGCTACACCTTC CATSAQDRTEGYGGYTF
TRBJ1-2 TRBD1 TRBV28 . TGTGCCACTCGGACAGGTCTTAACTATGGCTACACCTTC CATRTGLNYGYTF
TRBJ2-2 . TRBV9 once TGTGCCAGCAGCGTAAACCTGGTCGGGGGAGCGAACACCGGGGAGCTGTTTTTT CASSVNLVGGANTGELFF
TRBJ2-7 . TRBV11-1 few TGTGCCAGCAGCCCCCAGGGAATCTGGCCTCTAAGCGAGCAGTACTTC CASSPQGIWPLSEQYF
TRBJ2-2 TRBD1 TRBV7-3 . TGTGCCAGCAGCCAGGGCCCGGACAGGGTTGTCGGGGAGCTGTTTTTT CASSQGPDRVVGELFF
TRBJ1-1 . TRBV3-1/TRBV3-2 few TGTGCCAGCAGCCAAGAAGGGGCTGTGGAAGCTTTCTTT CASSQEGAVEAFF
TRBJ2-5 . TRBV5-6 . TGTGCCAGCAGCTTACAGTCCGTGTCCCAGTACTTC CASSLQSVSQYF
TRBJ2-7 TRBD1 TRBV13 . TGTGCCAGCTCACAGGGGTTGTTAGGGGGATCCTACGAGCAGTACTTC CASSQGLLGGSYEQYF
TRBJ2-1 TRBD2 TRBV23-1 . TGCGCCAGCAGTCAACCTGGGACTAGTGGGGCCAATGAGCAGTTCTTC CASSQPGTSGANEQFF
TRBJ1-6 . TRBV10-3 . TGTGCCATCAGCCCGGGACTCGGGGGAGAACCCCTCCACTTT CAISPGLGGEPLHF
TRBJ2-5 . TRBV10-1 . TGCGCCAGCAGTGAGTCGGGTGGGCCGGGGGAGACCCAGTACTTC CASSESGGPGETQYF
TRBJ1-4 . TRBV28 once TGTGCCAGCAGCACCCCGGGGGGGGATGAAAAACTGTTTTTT CASSTPGGDEKLFF
TRBJ2-7 TRBD2 TRBV6-2/TRBV6-3 . TGTGCCAGCAGTTACTTAGCGGGGGGAATCGGCGAGCAGTACTTC CASSYLAGGIGEQYF
TRBJ2-7 . TRBV14 . TGTGCCAGCGACCAAGGTGCTGGCTTTAAGCAGTACTTC CASDQGAGFKQYF
TRBJ2-1 . TRBV6-5 . TGTGCCAGCAGTTACTCGATAGGCGTTACTAGTCATGAGCAGTTCTTC CASSYSIGVTSHEQFF
TRBJ2-7 TRBD2 TRBV6-5 few TGTGCCAGCAGTTACTCTAGCGGGAGCAACGAGCAGTACTTC CASSYSSGSNEQYF
TRBJ2-3 . TRBV7-2 once TGTGCCAGCAGCCCGCGACAGGCCCCCACAGATACGCAGTATTTT CASSPRQAPTDTQYF
TRBJ1-5 TRBD1 TRBV20-1 . TGCAGTGCTAGTTTGTTCCAGGGGGGCAATCAGCCCCAGCATTTT CSASLFQGGNQPQHF
TRBJ2-5 TRBD1 TRBV6-2/TRBV6-3 . TGTGCCAGCAGTTACCCTAACAGGGGGCTAGATGAGACCCAGTACTTC CASSYPNRGLDETQYF
TRBJ1-1 . TRBV5-1 few TGCGCCAGCAGCTATGGGAGCGGCACTGAAGCTTTCTTT CASSYGSGTEAFF
TRBJ2-3 . TRBV19 . TGTGCCAGTAAACCCCTACTTGTTGGCGGCTACACAGATACGCAGTATTTT CASKPLLVGGYTDTQYF
TRBJ1-5 . TRBV6-5 . TGTGCCAGCAGTTACCGACAGTTCCAGCCCCAGCATTTT CASSYRQFQPQHF
TRBJ2-3 . TRBV24-1 . TGTGCCACCAGTGATCCAGGGGCCCAAGGCACAGATACGCAGTATTTT CATSDPGAQGTDTQYF
TRBJ2-3 . TRBV5-1 . TGCGCCAGCAGCCTCGGGGTCTTTATAGATACGCAGTATTTT CASSLGVFIDTQYF
TRBJ2-7 . TRBV6-5 few TGTGCCAGCAGTTACAACAATTTTCGGGGGGCCCACGAGCAGTACTTC CASSYNNFRGAHEQYF
TRBJ1-4 TRBD1 TRBV7-6 . TGTGCCAGCAGTATGCCGACAGGGGGTGACGAAAAACTGTTTTTT CASSMPTGGDEKLFF
TRBJ2-3 . TRBV5-1 . TGCGCCAGCAGCTTGATCCCAGAGGGCCTGGCAGATACGCAGTATTTT CASSLIPEGLADTQYF
TRBJ2-2 TRBD2 TRBV4-3 . TGCGCCAGCAGCCAAGATTGGGGGGAGGGTATCACCGGGGAGCTGTTTTTT CASSQDWGEGITGELFF
TRBJ2-7 TRBD2 TRBV7-2 . TGTGCCAGCGGGGTGGGGCGGGGGATTTACGAGCAGTACTTC CASGVGRGIYEQYF
TRBJ1-4 . TRBV30 . TGTGCCTGGAGTGAACCGGGACTGATTAATGAAAAACTGTTTTTT CAWSEPGLINEKLFF
TRBJ2-1 TRBD2 TRBV7-8 . TGTGCCAGCAGCGGAGCGGGAGTCAATGAGCAGTTCTTC CASSGAGVNEQFF
TRBJ1-5 . TRBV5-6 . TGTGCCAGCAGCGATGGCGGGGGTAATCAGCCCCAGCATTTT CASSDGGGNQPQHF
TRBJ2-7 TRBD1 TRBV11-2 . TGTGCCAGCAGCTTAGAGACAGGGGCGTCATCCTACGAGCAGTACTTC CASSLETGASSYEQYF
TRBJ2-1 . TRBV7-2 . TGTGCCAGCAGCCCCTTTAGAGGCATCCGCAATGAGCAGTTCTTC CASSPFRGIRNEQFF
TRBJ2-6 TRBD1 TRBV19 once TGTGCCAGTAGTACACCGGGACAGCTCGTCCTGACTTTC CASSTPGQLVLTF
TRBJ1-5 . TRBV30 . TGTGCCTGCCCCCCGAACTCATCTCAGCCCCAGCATTTT CACPPNSSQPQHF
TRBJ1-3 . TRBV19 . TGTGCCAGCAGGGACTCTGGAAACACCATATATTTT CASRDSGNTIYF
TRBJ1-6 . TRBV28 . TGTGCCAGCAAACAGGGCTATAATTCACCCCTCCACTTT CASKQGYNSPLHF
TRBJ2-2 TRBD1 TRBV27 . TGTGCCAGCAGTACGGGGACAGGGAACACCGGGGAGCTGTTTTTT CASSTGTGNTGELFF
TRBJ1-2 . TRBV27 . TGTGCCAGCAGTCGTCAGGGTTCCGACTATGGCTACACCTTC CASSRQGSDYGYTF
TRBJ2-5 TRBD2 TRBV6-5 . TGTGCCAGCAGCACTAGCGGGGGGGCAGCCGAGACCCAGTACTTC CASSTSGGAAETQYF
TRBJ1-2 TRBD1 TRBV2 . TGTGCCAGCAGTGAAACCAGACAGGGCGGCGGCTACACCTTC CASSETRQGGGYTF
TRBJ2-5 . TRBV7-8 . TGTGCCAGCAGCTTAGGCTGGGCGCACCAAGAGACCCAGTACTTC CASSLGWAHQETQYF
TRBJ2-7 . TRBV28 . TGTGCCAGCGTCGGGTCAGTTTTGTACGAGCAGTACTTC CASVGSVLYEQYF
TRBJ2-2 . TRBV21-1 . TGTGCCAGCTCCTCCCGGACTAGCGGGAGTCTTTGCACCGGGGAGCTGTTTTTT CASSSRTSGSLCTGELFF
TRBJ2-5 . TRBV24-1 . TGTGCCACCAGTGAGGGGGGGCGGGGGCAAGAGACCCAGTACTTC CATSEGGRGQETQYF
TRBJ1-1 . TRBV19 . TGTGCCAGTAGTATAGGTACGCGCGGTGAGGCGAACACTGAAGCTTTCTTT CASSIGTRGEANTEAFF
TRBJ2-1 TRBD1 TRBV7-3 . TGTGCCAGCAGCCCGGACAGGGGGCTTAGTGAGCAGTTCTTC CASSPDRGLSEQFF
TRBJ2-1 TRBD2 TRBV19 . TGTGCCAGTAGTATGAATCTAGCGGGGACCAATGAGCAGTTCTTC CASSMNLAGTNEQFF
TRBJ1-5 TRBD1 TRBV24-1 . TGTGCCACCAGTGAGCCGGGACAGGGGAACAATCAGCCCCAGCATTTT CATSEPGQGNNQPQHF
TRBJ1-5 . TRBV18 . TGTGCCAGCTCACCACCTAATAGCAATCAGCCCCAGCATTTT CASSPPNSNQPQHF
TRBJ2-4 . TRBV3-1/TRBV3-2 . TGTGCCAGCAGCCATTCCCCCCCGGGGCTAGCGAACAAAAACATTCAGTACTTC CASSHSPPGLANKNIQYF
TRBJ1-5 . TRBV30 few TGTGCCTGGAGTGTTCAGGGTAGCAATCAGCCCCAGCATTTT CAWSVQGSNQPQHF
TRBJ2-7 . TRBV5-1 . TGCGCCAGCAGCCCTACATGGACAAACAAGACCCCCTACGAGCAGTACTTC CASSPTWTNKTPYEQYF
TRBJ1-1 TRBD1 TRBV28 few TGTGCCAGCTTGGGGATTGGTGGGATCCAGGGGGCGGGTATGGCTTTCTTT CASLGIGGIQGAGMAFF
TRBJ1-5 TRBD1 TRBV28 . TGTGCCAGCAGTTCAACAGGGGGCGCGAATCAGCCCCAGCATTTT CASSSTGGANQPQHF
TRBJ2-7 . TRBV5-1 . TGCGCCAGCAGCTTGGAAGGGGCGCCAAGAACCTACGAGCAGTACTTC CASSLEGAPRTYEQYF